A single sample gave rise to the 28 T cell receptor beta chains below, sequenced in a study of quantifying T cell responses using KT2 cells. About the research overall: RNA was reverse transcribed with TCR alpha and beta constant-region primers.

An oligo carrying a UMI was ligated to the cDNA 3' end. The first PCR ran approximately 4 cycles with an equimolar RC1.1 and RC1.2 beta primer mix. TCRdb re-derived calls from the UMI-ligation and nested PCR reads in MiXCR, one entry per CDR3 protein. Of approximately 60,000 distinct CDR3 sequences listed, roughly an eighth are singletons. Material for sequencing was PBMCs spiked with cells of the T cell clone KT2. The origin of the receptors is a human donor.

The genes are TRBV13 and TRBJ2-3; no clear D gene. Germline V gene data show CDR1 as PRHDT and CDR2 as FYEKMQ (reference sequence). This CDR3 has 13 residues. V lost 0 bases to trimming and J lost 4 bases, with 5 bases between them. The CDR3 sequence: CASSLGLPDTQYF. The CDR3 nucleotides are TGTGCCAGCAGCTTAGGCCTACCAGATACGCAGTATTTT.

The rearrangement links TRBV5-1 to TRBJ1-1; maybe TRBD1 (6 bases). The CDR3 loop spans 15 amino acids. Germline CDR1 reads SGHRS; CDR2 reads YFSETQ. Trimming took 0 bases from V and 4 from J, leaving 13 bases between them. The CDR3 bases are TGCGCCAGCAGCTTGGAGGGGGTCCCTAGCACTGAAGCTTTCTTT. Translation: CASSLEGVPSTEAFF.

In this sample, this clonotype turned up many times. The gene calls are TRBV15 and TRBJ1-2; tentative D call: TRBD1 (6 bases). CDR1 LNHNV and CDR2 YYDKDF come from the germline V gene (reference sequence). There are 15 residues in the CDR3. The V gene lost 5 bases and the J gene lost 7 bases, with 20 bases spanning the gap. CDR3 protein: CATSPRNRGGIGYTF. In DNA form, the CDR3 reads TGTGCCACCAGCCCCCGGAATAGGGGGGGGATTGGCTACACCTTC. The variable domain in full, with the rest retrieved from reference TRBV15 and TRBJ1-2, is DAMVIQNPRYQVTQFGKPVTLSCSQTLNHNVMYWYQQKSSQAPKLLFHYYDKDFNNEADTPDNFQSRRPNTSFCFLDIRSPGLGDTAMYLCATSPRNRGGIGYTFGSGTRLTVV.

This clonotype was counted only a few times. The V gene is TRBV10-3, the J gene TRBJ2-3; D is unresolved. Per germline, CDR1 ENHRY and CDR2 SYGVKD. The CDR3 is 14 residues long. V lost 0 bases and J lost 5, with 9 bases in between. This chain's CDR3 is CAISESRLGDTQYF. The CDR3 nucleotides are TGTGCCATCAGTGAGTCGCGACTCGGAGATACGCAGTATTTT.

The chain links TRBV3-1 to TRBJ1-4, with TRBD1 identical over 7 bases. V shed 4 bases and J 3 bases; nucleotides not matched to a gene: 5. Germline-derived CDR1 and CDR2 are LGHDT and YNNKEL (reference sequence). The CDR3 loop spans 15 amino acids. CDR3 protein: CASSPRGQPNEKLFF. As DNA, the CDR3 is TGTGCCAGCAGCCCCCGGGGACAGCCTAATGAAAAACTGTTTTTT.

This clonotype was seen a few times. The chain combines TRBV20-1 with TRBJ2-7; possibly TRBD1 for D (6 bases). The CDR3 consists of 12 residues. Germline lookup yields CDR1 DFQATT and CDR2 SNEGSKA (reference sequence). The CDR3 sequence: CRGDWGRYEQYF. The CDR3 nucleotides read TGCAGAGGCGACTGGGGGCGATACGAGCAGTACTTC.

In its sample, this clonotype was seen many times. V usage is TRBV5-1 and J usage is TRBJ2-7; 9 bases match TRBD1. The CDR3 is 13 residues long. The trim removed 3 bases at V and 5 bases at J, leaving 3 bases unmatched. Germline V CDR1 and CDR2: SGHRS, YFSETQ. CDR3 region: CASSWGQGDEQYF. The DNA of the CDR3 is TGCGCCAGCAGCTGGGGACAGGGTGACGAGCAGTACTTC. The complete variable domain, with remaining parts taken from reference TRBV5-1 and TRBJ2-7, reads KAGVTQTPRYLIKTRGQQVTLSCSPISGHRSVSWYQQTPGQGLQFLFEYFSETQRNKGNFPGRFSGRQFSNSRSEMNVSTLELGDSALYLCASSWGQGDEQYFGPGTRLTVT.

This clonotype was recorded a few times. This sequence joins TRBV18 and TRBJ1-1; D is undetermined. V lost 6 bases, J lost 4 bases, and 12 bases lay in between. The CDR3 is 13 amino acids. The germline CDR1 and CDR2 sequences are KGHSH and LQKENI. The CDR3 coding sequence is TGTGCCAGCTCCCCTCTTGCGGGCACTGAAGCTTTCTTT. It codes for CASSPLAGTEAFF.

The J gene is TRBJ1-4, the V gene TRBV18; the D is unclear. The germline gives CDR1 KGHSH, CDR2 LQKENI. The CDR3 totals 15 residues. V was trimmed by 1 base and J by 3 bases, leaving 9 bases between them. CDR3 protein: CASSPRLGANEKLFF. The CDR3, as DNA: TGTGCCAGCTCACCACGATTGGGTGCTAATGAAAAACTGTTTTTT.

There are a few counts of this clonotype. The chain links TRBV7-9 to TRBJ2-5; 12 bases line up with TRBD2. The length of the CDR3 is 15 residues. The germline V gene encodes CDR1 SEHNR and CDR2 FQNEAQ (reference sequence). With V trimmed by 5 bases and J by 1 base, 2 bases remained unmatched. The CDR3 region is CASSQGLAGQETQYF. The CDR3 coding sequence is TGTGCCAGCAGCCAGGGACTAGCGGGCCAAGAGACCCAGTACTTC.

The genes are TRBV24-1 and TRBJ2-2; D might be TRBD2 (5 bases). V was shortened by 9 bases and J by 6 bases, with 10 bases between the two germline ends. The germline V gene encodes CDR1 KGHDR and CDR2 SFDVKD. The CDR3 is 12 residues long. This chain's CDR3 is CATATGSGELFF. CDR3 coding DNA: TGTGCCACCGCCACGGGGTCCGGGGAGCTGTTTTTT.

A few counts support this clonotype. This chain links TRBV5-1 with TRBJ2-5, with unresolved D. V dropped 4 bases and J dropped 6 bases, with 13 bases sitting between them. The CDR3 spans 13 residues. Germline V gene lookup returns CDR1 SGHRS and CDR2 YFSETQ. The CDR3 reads CASSELPVQTQYF. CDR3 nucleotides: TGCGCCAGCAGCGAACTCCCGGTACAGACCCAGTACTTC.

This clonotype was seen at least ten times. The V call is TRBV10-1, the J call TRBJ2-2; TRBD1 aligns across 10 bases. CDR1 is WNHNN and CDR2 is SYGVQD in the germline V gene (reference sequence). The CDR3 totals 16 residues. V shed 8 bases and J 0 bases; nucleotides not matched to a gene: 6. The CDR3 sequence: CASGTGEGANTGELFF. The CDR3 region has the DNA TGCGCCAGCGGGACAGGGGAAGGGGCGAACACCGGGGAGCTGTTTTTT.

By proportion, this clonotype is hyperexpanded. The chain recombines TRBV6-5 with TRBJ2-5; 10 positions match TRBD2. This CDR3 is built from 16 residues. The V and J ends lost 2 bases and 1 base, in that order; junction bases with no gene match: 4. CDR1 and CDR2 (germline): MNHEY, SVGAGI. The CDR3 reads CASSYPEREGQETQYF. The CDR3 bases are TGTGCCAGCAGTTACCCAGAGCGGGAGGGCCAAGAGACCCAGTACTTC.

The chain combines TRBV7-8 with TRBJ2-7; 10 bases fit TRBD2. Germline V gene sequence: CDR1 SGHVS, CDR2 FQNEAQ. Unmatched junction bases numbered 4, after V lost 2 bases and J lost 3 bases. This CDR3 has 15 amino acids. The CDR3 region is CASSLIAGGNYEQYF. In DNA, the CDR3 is TGTGCCAGCAGCTTAATAGCGGGGGGAAACTACGAGCAGTACTTC.

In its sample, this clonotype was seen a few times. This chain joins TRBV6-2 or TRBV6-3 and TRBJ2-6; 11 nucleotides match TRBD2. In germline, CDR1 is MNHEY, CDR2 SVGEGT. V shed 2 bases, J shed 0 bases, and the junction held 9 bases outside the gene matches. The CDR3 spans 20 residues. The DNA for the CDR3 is TGTGCCAGCAGTTACAGGGACATAGCGGGAGGGCTCTCTGGGGCCAACGTCCTGACTTTC. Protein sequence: CASSYRDIAGGLSGANVLTF.

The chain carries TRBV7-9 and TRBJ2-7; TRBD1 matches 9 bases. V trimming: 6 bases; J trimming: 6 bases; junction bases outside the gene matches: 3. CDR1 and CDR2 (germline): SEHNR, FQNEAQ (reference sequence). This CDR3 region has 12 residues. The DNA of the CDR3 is TGTGCCAGCAGACGACAGGGGGGCGAGCAGTACTTC. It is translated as CASRRQGGEQYF.

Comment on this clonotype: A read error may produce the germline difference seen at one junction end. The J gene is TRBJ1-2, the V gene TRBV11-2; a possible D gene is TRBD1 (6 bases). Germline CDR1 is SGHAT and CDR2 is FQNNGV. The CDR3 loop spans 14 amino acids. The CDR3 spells CASSLVGGGHGYNF. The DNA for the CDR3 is TGTGCCAGCAGCTTAGTAGGGGGAGGGCATGGCTACAACTTC.

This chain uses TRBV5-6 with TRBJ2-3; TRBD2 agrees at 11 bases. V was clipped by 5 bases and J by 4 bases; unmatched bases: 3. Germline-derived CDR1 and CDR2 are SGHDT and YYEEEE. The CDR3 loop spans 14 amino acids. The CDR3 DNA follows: TGTGCCAGCAGTACGGGACTAGCGGCAGATACGCAGTATTTT. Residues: CASSTGLAADTQYF.

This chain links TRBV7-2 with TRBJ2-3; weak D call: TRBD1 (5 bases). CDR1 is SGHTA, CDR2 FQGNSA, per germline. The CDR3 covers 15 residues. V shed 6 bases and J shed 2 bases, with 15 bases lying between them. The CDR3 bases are TGTGCCAGCAGGCCCCCAGGGCTTGTCACAGATACGCAGTATTTT. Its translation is CASRPPGLVTDTQYF.

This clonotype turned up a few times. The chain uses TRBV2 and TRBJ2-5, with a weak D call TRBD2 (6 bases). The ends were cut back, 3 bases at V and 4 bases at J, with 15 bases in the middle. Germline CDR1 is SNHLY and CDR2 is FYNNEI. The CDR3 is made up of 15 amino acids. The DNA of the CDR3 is TGTGCCAGCAGTGATCCTAGCGAAGGGCGAGAGACCCAGTACTTC. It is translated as CASSDPSEGRETQYF.

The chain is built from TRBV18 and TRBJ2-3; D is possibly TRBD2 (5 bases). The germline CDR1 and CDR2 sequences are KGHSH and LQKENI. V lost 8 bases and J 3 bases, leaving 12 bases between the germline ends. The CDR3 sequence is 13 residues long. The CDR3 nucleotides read TGTGCCAGCCGTCGGGGTATGACAGATACGCAGTATTTT. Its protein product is CASRRGMTDTQYF.

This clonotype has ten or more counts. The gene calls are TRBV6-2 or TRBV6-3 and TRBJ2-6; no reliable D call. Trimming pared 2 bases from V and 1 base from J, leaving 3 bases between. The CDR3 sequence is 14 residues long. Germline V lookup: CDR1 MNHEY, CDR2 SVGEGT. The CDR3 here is CASSYQSGANVLTF. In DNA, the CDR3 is TGTGCCAGCAGTTACCAGTCTGGGGCCAACGTCCTGACTTTC.

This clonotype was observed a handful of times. This CDR3 reads CASSENALGGHGYTF. As DNA, the CDR3 is TGTGCCAGCAGTGAAAATGCTTTGGGGGGGCATGGCTACACCTTC. The chain carries TRBV2 and TRBJ1-2, with a tentative D call TRBD1 (6 bases). Germline values: CDR1 SNHLY, CDR2 FYNNEI. Trimming removed 2 bases at V and 6 bases at J, with 16 bases between. The CDR3 consists of 15 residues.

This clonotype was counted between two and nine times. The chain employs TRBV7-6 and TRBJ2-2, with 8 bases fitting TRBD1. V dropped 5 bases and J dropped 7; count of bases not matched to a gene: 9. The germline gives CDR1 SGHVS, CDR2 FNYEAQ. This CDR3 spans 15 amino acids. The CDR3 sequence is CASSPWTGSLGELFF. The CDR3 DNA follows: TGTGCCAGCAGCCCGTGGACAGGGAGTCTCGGGGAGCTGTTTTTT.

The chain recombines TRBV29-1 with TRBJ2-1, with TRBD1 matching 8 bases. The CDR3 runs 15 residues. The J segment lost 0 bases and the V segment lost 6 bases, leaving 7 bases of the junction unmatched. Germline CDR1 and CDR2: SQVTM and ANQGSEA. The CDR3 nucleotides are TGCAGCGTGACCCCGACAGGGGACTCCTACAATGAGCAGTTCTTC. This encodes CSVTPTGDSYNEQFF.

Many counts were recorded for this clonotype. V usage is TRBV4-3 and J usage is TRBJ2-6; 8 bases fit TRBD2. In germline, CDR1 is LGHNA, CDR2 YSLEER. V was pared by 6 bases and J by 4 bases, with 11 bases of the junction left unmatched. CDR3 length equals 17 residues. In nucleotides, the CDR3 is TGCGCCAGCAGTCCGATCGGGGGGGCGCACGGGGCCAACGTCCTGACTTTC. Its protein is CASSPIGGAHGANVLTF.

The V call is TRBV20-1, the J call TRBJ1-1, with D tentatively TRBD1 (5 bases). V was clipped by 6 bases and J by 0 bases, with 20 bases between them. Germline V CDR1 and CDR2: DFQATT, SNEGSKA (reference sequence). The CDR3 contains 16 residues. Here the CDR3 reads CSAPPGSLSMNTEAFF. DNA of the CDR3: TGCAGTGCCCCCCCAGGGTCCCTTAGTATGAACACTGAAGCTTTCTTT.